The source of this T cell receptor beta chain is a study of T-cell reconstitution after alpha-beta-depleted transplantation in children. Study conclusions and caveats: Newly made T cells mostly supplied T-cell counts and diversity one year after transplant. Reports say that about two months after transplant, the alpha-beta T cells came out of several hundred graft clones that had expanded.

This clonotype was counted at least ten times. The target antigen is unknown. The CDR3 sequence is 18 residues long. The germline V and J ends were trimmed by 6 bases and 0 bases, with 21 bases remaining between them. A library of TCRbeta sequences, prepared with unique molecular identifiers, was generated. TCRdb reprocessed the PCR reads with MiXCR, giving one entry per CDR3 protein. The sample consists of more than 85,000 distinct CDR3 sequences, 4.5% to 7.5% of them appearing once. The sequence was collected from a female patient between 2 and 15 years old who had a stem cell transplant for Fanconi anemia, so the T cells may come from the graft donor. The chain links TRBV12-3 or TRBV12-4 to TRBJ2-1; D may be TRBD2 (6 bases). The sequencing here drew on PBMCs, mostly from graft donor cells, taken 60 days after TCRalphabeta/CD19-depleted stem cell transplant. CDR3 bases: TGTGCCAGCAGCCCTAGAGGCGGGGCGTCGAGCTCCTACAATGAGCAGTTCTTC. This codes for CASSPRGGASSSYNEQFF.